This note documents a single TCR beta chain sequence. The target antigen is unknown. These data originate in a study of shared clonotypes between healthy human individuals. The study's findings and limits: Naive CD4 clonotypes were shared across several donors at 4.5% to 6.5%. Generation probabilities were higher for clonotypes shared across all four sorted-subset donors than for unshared ones.

On sorted subsets, replicate PCRs used 200 ng DNA, or 27,000 or so T cell genomes. TCRdb's table, derived via immunoSEQ multiplex PCR, lists solely in-frame clones and lacks some. The sample has millions of clones, 90% to 95% seen once. Naive CD4+ cells were CD45RA-selected; the remaining cells were memory. This receptor was identified in a man in his late teens or twenties in good health. The sequenced sample consisted of naive CD4+ T cells sorted from blood. Subset of the sample: CD45RA+ positively selected.

CDR3 in DNA: TGTGCCTGTTCGACCCACAATGAGCAGTTCTTC. It yields the protein CACSTHNEQFF. The V gene is TRBV30, the J gene TRBJ2-1; no clear D. The CDR3 consists of 11 residues. Germline V lookup: CDR1 GTSNPN, CDR2 SVGIG (reference sequence). Trimming pared 6 bases from V and 5 bases from J, leaving 8 bases between.